A selection of T cell receptor beta chains follows, all from one sample in a study of T cell responses to AZD1222 COVID-19 vaccine. Only in-frame clones appear in the TCRdb table, and some are missing; sequencing was by immunoSEQ multiplex PCR. Counted here are some 140,000 clones, about 90% occurring once; the ten biggest clones make up 1.5% to 2%. The starting material was peripheral blood, obtained on day 0 of AZD1222 vaccination. These receptors were taken from an adult in good health. The CDR3 runs from the conserved cysteine through the conserved F or W. The D gene is left open where the match is weak. Clone size appears in some rows only: once, few, many, or a class for an expanded clone.

V gene	clone size	D gene	J gene	CDR3 DNA	CDR3 protein
TRBV5-1	NA	TRBD1	TRBJ2-7	TGCGCCAGCAGCATGGACGGGACAGGGGGCCTCCTGGGCGAGCAGTACTTC	CASSMDGTGGLLGEQYF
TRBV4-3	once	TRBD1	TRBJ1-3	TGCGCCAGCAGCCGCCAGACAGGGCGGGACACCATATATTTT	CASSRQTGRDTIYF
TRBV13	NA	NA	TRBJ1-1	TGTGCCAGCAGCTTAGGCATAAACACTGAAGCTTTCTTT	CASSLGINTEAFF
TRBV27	NA	NA	TRBJ1-1	TGTGCCAGCAGTTTCCTACCCCGGGGCCAAGCTTTCTTT	CASSFLPRGQAFF
TRBV29-1	NA	TRBD1	TRBJ2-3	TGCAGCGTTGCAAATTGGGGGGGGACAGGGGCAGATACGCAGTATTTT	CSVANWGGTGADTQYF
TRBV23-1	NA	TRBD2	TRBJ2-7	TGCGCCAGCAGTCAATCGGTTGCTAGCGGAACCTACGAGCAGTACTTC	CASSQSVASGTYEQYF
TRBV7-8	NA	NA	TRBJ1-1	TGTGCCAGCAGCCTTAGCACTGAAGCTTTCTTT	CASSLSTEAFF
TRBV5-1	NA	TRBD2	TRBJ2-1	TGCGCCAGCAGCTCCATAGCGGGGGAAACACACAATGAGCAGTTCTTC	CASSSIAGETHNEQFF
TRBV19	NA	NA	TRBJ1-2	TGTGCCAGTAGTACAGAAGAAGAACCCCCACCCGGACAGCCAGCTTATGGCTACACCTTC	CASSTEEEPPPGQPAYGYTF
TRBV5-1	NA	NA	TRBJ2-3	TGCGCCAGCGGGAGGACAGGCCTGAGGGATACGCAGTATTTT	CASGRTGLRDTQYF
TRBV5-1	NA	NA	TRBJ2-2	TGCGCCAGCCGATCCGTAGGGGGAGCCGGGGAGCTGTTTTTT	CASRSVGGAGELFF
TRBV5-1	NA	TRBD1	TRBJ1-1	TGCGCCAGCAGCATTCGACAGGGCGGTGTGGACACTGAAGCTTTCTTT	CASSIRQGGVDTEAFF
TRBV27	few	NA	TRBJ1-2	TGTGCCAGCAGTTTAAAACAGCCAGCTAACTATGGCTACACCTTC	CASSLKQPANYGYTF
TRBV5-1	NA	NA	TRBJ2-3	TGCGCCAGCAGCCCGGGGCAACAGGGAGGCACAGATACGCAGTATTTT	CASSPGQQGGTDTQYF
TRBV2	NA	NA	TRBJ1-6	TGTGCCAGCAGTGCTTTGAGTAATAATTCACCCCTCCACTTT	CASSALSNNSPLHF
TRBV19	once	NA	TRBJ1-1	TGTGCCAGTAGTATAGAAGCGGGTGGCTCTGAAGCTTTCTTT	CASSIEAGGSEAFF
TRBV5-1	NA	NA	TRBJ1-4	TGCGCCAGCAGCTTGACCGGGGCAACTAATGAAAAACTGTTTTTT	CASSLTGATNEKLFF
TRBV9	NA	NA	TRBJ1-1	TGTGCCAGCAGCATACTCGGGTGGAGGGAGAACACTGAAGCTTTCTTT	CASSILGWRENTEAFF
TRBV7-2	NA	TRBD1	TRBJ1-4	TGTGCCAGCAGCCTCGAAAATGCAGGGGGTAGGGAAAAACTGTTTTTT	CASSLENAGGREKLFF
TRBV9	NA	NA	TRBJ2-7	TGTGCCAGCAGCGTCAGGGAGGTCTCCTACGAGCAGTACTTC	CASSVREVSYEQYF
TRBV19	once	TRBD1	TRBJ1-2	TGTGCCAGTAGTATACAACAGGGGGCAGGTGGCTACACCTTC	CASSIQQGAGGYTF
TRBV5-1	NA	TRBD2	TRBJ2-2	TGCGCCAGCAGCTTCAGCCCTAGCGGGAACACCGGGGAGCTGTTTTTT	CASSFSPSGNTGELFF
TRBV5-1	NA	NA	TRBJ1-2	TGCGCCAGCAGCTTGGATGCCGAGAACTATGGCTACACCTTC	CASSLDAENYGYTF
TRBV3-1/TRBV3-2	NA	NA	TRBJ1-5	TGTGCCAGCAGCCCGACAGTAGGCAATCAGCCCCAGCATTTT	CASSPTVGNQPQHF
TRBV11-2	NA	TRBD2	TRBJ2-2	TGTGCCAGCAGCTCTCTCCCGGGACTAGCGGCCTCCAACACCGGGGAGCTGTTTTTT	CASSSLPGLAASNTGELFF
TRBV14	NA	NA	TRBJ1-4	TGTGCCAGCAGCCAAGATGGCGCCAAGGGGGCAACTAATGAAAAACTGTTTTTT	CASSQDGAKGATNEKLFF
TRBV7-9	NA	NA	TRBJ2-7	TGTGCCAGCAGCTTAGATCCAGGACCCCCCTACGAGCAGTACTTC	CASSLDPGPPYEQYF
TRBV6-2/TRBV6-3	NA	TRBD2	TRBJ2-2	TGTGCCAGCAGTTACAAGCTAGCGGCCACCGGGGAGCTGTTTTTT	CASSYKLAATGELFF